This section outlines one T cell receptor (beta chain) sequence together with its context. What it binds is not known. Germline loops: CDR1 SNHLY, CDR2 FYNNEI. This CDR3 has 12 residues. The data were obtained in a study of T cells expressing NK-cell markers. Study summary: Sequencing covered eight donors, seven HCMV-seropositive and one seronegative. Study-level points and caveats: The CD3+CD56-NKG2C+ fraction of several donors was also led by these clonotypes.

TCRdb re-called the 5' RACE reads; every CDR3 protein appears as one record, without DNA. This table holds about 160,000 distinct CDR3 sequences. The sample consisted of blood T cells: a sorted CD56 or NKG2C T cell subset, CD4+ or CD8+ T cells, or bulk PBMC T cells (not recorded which). The TCR originated in a woman aged 18-70 years in good health. V and J are TRBV2 and TRBJ2-1; the D gene TCRdb calls, TRBD1, cannot be checked with no DNA. This CDR3 reads CASNRGHNEQFF.